This T cell receptor beta chain is drawn from a study of T cell responses to AZD1222 COVID-19 vaccine. General study results and limits: Regions 160-218 and 743-854 dominated among vaccine-associated CD4 TCRs spanning spike. Donors in the cohort were predominantly white British and more often female, and clonal diversity was possibly underestimated. Baseline seropositivity characterized only 5 to 7 AZD1222 recipients.

This clone was observed once. What it binds is not known. TCRdb's copy holds only in-frame clones and misses some; the assay was immunoSEQ multiplex PCR. The sample holds 100,000 to 150,000 clones; roughly nine tenths are singletons and the top ten take more than 4%. Trimming at V came to 5 bases and at J to 8 bases, leaving 6 bases not matched to a gene. CDR1 and CDR2 from the germline V gene are MDHEN and SYDVKM. The CDR3 extends over 14 amino acids. Material: peripheral blood, obtained on day 0 of AZD1222 vaccination. The receptor's source is an adult in good health. The chain uses TRBV28 and TRBJ1-6; TRBD1 matches 7 bases. The CDR3 nucleotides are TGTGCCAGCAGTCCTACAGGGGCATATTCACCCCTCCACTTT. Encoded protein: CASSPTGAYSPLHF.